Detailed here is one TCR beta chain. Antigen unknown. Most tumor samples had 4.8 ug input DNA in two replicates. The assay was immunoSEQ multiplex PCR, and TCRdb's table has in-frame clones only and misses some. The table includes approximately 15,000 clones, 40% detected once. The data were obtained in a study of neoadjuvant anti-PD-1 for oral cavity cancer. Study in general: Patients without progression got a fourth dose around day 43.

Study-wide points: Post-treatment tumors with larger preexisting clones showed more shrinkage.

Trimming took off 0 bases at V and 4 bases at J, with 11 bases between the two ends. The V gene's germline CDR1 is SGDLS and CDR2 YYNGEE. The CDR3 totals 15 residues. Time point specified: after neoadjuvant nivolumab, at surgical resection. Patients had HPV-negative, locally advanced oral cavity squamous cell carcinoma. The clonotype originates from a person aged 35 to 85 with oral cavity squamous cell carcinoma. The rearrangement joins TRBV9 to TRBJ2-4; the D gene is possibly TRBD1 (5 bases). Sequenced material: tumor tissue, taken after nivolumab (anti-PD-1) treatment. CDR3 region: CASSVGAGMKNIQYF. The CDR3 nucleotides read TGTGCCAGCAGCGTAGGGGCAGGGATGAAAAACATTCAGTACTTC.